The clone carrying this TCR beta chain was detected only a few times. Its specificity is not known. This CDR3 spans 11 amino acids. In germline, CDR1 is SGHKS, CDR2 YYEKEE (reference sequence). Trimming removed 5 bases at V and 6 bases at J, with 5 bases between. These data come from a study of response to subunit inactivated influenza vaccine. Study-wide results and limits: Authors suggested each seasonal flu vaccination may recruit only limited numbers of new T cells.

Using its own MiXCR run on the RT-PCR reads, TCRdb lists one record per CDR3 protein. Among about 480,000 distinct CDR3 sequences, 10% to 15% were seen once, and the ten largest hold around 13%. The material was PBMCs from blood, obtained roughly 46 days after vaccination. The sequence was collected from a man aged 50 to 59 who received an inactivated influenza vaccine. The chain couples TRBV5-5 to TRBJ1-4; D call uncertain. Here the CDR3 reads CASSSYEKLFF. The CDR3 DNA sequence: TGTGCCAGCAGTTCGTATGAAAAACTGTTTTTT.